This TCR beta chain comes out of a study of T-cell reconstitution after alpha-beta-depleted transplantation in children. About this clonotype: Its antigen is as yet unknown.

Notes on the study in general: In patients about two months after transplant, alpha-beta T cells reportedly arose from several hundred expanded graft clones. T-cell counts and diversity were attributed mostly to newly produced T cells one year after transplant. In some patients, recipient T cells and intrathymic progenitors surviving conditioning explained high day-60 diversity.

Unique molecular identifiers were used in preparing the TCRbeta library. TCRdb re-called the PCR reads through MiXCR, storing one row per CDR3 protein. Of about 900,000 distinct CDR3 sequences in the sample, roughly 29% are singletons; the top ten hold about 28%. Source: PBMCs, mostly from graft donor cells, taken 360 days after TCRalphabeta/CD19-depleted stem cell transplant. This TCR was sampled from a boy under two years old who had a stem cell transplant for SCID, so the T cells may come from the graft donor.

CDR3 DNA: TGCAGTGCTAGTTTGGCCAGGGCAGATACGCAGTATTTT. Translating it yields CSASLARADTQYF. The rearrangement uses TRBV20-1 and TRBJ2-3, with D tentatively TRBD1 (5 bases). Trimming removed 3 bases from V and 4 bases from J, with 11 bases in between. Per germline, CDR1 DFQATT and CDR2 SNEGSKA (reference sequence). The length of the CDR3 is 13 residues.